The clone carrying this T cell receptor beta chain was seen ten or more times. Its antigen is unknown. TCRdb re-called the 5' RACE reads through MiXCR, storing one row per CDR3 protein. The table includes 300,000 or so distinct CDR3 sequences, about an eighth detected once. The germline CDR1 and CDR2 sequences are SGHVS and FQNEAQ. V lost 5 bases, J lost 4 bases, and 5 bases lay in between. CDR3 size: 11 residues. The data are from a study of T cells after yellow fever vaccination. Study as a whole: Fractions low in cell number were prepared with SMART-Seq v4 Ultra Low Input. General study points: The study re-detected most primary-vaccination clones after the booster (roughly 96% CD4, around 90% CD8). A minor fraction of clonotypes spanned both CD4 and CD8 compartments.

The V and J genes are TRBV7-8 and TRBJ2-5; D unclear. The sample here was CD4+ T cells sorted from PBMCs, taken 45 days after the yellow fever booster vaccination. The clonotype was recovered from a man aged 25-45 years who received the YFV17D yellow fever vaccine. The CDR3 DNA follows: TGTGCCAGCAGCCGGACAGAGACCCAGTACTTC. Amino acids: CASSRTETQYF.